Included here is one T cell receptor beta chain sequence, with context. As yet, its antigen is unknown. PCR was performed using 60 Vbeta and 13 Jbeta primers. Sequencing used immunoSEQ multiplex PCR; TCRdb keeps in-frame clones, though not all of them. The sample has approximately 170,000 clones; approximately 80% are singletons. The source of the sample is a study of cytomegalovirus exposure and HLA in healthy donors. Whole-study findings and limits: Both high specificity and high sensitivity reportedly marked the classifier's diagnosis of cytomegalovirus status.

The CDR3 spans 14 residues. V shed 0 bases and J 7 bases; nucleotides not matched to a gene: 3. The germline V gene has CDR1 SGHTA and CDR2 FQGNSA. This chain links TRBV7-2 with TRBJ2-7; 10 bases fit TRBD2. The receptor was isolated from a male donor in good health and CMV-seronegative. Sequenced: PBMCs. The CDR3 DNA sequence: TGTGCCAGCAGCTTAGCGGAGACTAGCGGGGAGCAGTACTTC. Its protein is CASSLAETSGEQYF.